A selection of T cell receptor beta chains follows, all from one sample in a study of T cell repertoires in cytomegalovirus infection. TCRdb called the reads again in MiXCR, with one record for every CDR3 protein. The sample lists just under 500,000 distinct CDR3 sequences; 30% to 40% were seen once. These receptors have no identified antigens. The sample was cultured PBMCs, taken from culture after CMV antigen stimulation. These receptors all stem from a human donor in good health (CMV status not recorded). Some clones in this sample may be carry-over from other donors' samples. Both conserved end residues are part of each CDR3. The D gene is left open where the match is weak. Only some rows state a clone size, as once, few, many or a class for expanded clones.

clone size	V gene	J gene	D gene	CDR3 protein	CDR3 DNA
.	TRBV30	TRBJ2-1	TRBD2	CAWSPGRLAGEGEQFF	TGTGCCTGGAGCCCGGGGCGGCTAGCGGGAGAAGGAGAGCAGTTCTTC
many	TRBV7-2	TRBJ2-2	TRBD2	CASSHRLAGHTGELFF	TGTGCCAGCAGCCACCGACTAGCGGGACACACCGGGGAGCTGTTTTTT
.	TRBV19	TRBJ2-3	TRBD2	CASSGGQTSGSTDTQYF	TGTGCCAGTAGCGGGGGACAAACTAGCGGGAGCACAGATACGCAGTATTTT
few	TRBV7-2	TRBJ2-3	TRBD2	CASRAGGFTDTQYF	TGTGCCAGCAGGGCGGGAGGCTTCACAGATACGCAGTATTTT
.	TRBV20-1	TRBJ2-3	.	CSATGGLPAKDTQYF	TGCAGTGCTACCGGTGGGCTCCCGGCTAAAGATACGCAGTATTTT
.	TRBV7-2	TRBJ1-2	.	CASSSRGRGYTF	TGTGCCAGCAGCTCTAGGGGCCGTGGCTACACCTTC
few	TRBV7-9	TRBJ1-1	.	CASSSQDKNTEAFF	TGTGCCAGCAGCTCTCAGGACAAGAACACTGAAGCTTTCTTT
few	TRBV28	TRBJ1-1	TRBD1	CASSYRGGDTEAFF	TGTGCCAGCAGTTACAGGGGTGGCGACACTGAAGCTTTCTTT
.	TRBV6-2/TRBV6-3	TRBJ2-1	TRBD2	CASRPSGEQFF	TGTGCCAGCAGACCTAGCGGCGAGCAGTTCTTC
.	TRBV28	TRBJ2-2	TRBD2	CASSGEGSADTGELFF	TGTGCCAGCTCCGGGGAGGGGAGTGCGGACACCGGGGAGCTGTTTTTT
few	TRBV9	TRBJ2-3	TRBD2	CASSLAGGAADTQYF	TGTGCCAGCAGCCTAGCGGGAGGCGCTGCAGATACGCAGTATTTT
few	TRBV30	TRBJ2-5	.	CAWSSTGGALRETQYF	TGTGCCTGGAGTAGTACCGGAGGGGCGCTTCGAGAGACCCAGTACTTC
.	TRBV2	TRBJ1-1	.	CASSDRRTEAFF	TGTGCCAGCAGTGATCGAAGGACTGAAGCTTTCTTT
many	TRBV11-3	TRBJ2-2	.	CASSLEDRLAPGTGELFF	TGTGCCAGCAGCTTGGAAGATAGGCTAGCCCCTGGCACCGGGGAGCTGTTTTTT
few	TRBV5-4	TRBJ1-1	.	CASSDFRRANTEAFF	TGTGCCAGCAGCGATTTCAGGAGGGCGAACACTGAAGCTTTCTTT
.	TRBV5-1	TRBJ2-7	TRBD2	CASSIITSGYYEQYF	TGCGCCAGCAGCATTATAACTAGCGGGTACTACGAGCAGTACTTC
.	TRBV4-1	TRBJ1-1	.	CASSNPAGGNTEAFF	TGCGCCAGCAGCAACCCGGCCGGGGGTAACACTGAAGCTTTCTTT
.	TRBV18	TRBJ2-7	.	CASSNSPGPSFLEQYF	TGTGCCAGCTCAAATTCTCCGGGACCGAGTTTTCTCGAGCAGTACTTC
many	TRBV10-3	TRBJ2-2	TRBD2	CAISGGLAVNTGELFF	TGTGCCATCAGTGGGGGACTAGCGGTCAACACCGGGGAGCTGTTTTTT
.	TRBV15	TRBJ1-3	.	CATSRVETQGRTGNTIYF	TGTGCCACCAGCAGAGTAGAGACACAGGGTCGGACTGGAAACACCATATATTTT
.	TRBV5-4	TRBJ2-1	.	CASSPGTRPYNEQFF	TGTGCCAGCAGCCCCGGGACAAGACCCTACAATGAGCAGTTCTTC
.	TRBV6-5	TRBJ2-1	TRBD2	CASSFSAGVGLGEQFF	TGTGCCAGCAGTTTCTCGGCGGGAGTAGGTCTGGGTGAGCAGTTCTTC
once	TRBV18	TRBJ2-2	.	CASPSGGAPTGELFF	TGTGCCAGCCCATCCGGAGGAGCCCCGACCGGGGAGCTGTTTTTT
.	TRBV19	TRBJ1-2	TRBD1	CASSIGGQGTGGYTF	TGTGCCAGTAGTATAGGGGGACAGGGGACGGGTGGCTACACCTTC
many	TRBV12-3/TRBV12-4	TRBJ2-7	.	CASSLLQGYEQYF	TGTGCCAGCAGTTTGTTACAGGGATACGAGCAGTACTTC
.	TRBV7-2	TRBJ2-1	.	CASSLVGRLNEQFF	TGTGCCAGCAGCTTAGTTGGAAGACTCAATGAGCAGTTCTTC
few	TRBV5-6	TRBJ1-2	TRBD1	CASSFLQGAMGPGGYTF	TGTGCCAGCAGCTTCCTCCAGGGGGCGATGGGCCCTGGCGGCTACACCTTC
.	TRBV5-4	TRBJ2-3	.	CASSLPGLSTDTQYF	TGTGCCAGCAGCTTGCCGGGCCTAAGCACAGATACGCAGTATTTT
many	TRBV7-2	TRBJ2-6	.	CASSLPAGRSGANVLTF	TGTGCCAGCAGCTTACCCGCAGGGCGGTCTGGGGCCAACGTCCTGACTTTC
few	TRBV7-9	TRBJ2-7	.	CASSPLSSYEQYF	TGTGCCAGCAGCCCATTGAGCTCCTACGAGCAGTACTTC
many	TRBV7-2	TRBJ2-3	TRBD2	CASSQSGAPPDTQYF	TGTGCCAGCAGCCAGAGCGGGGCCCCCCCCGATACGCAGTATTTT
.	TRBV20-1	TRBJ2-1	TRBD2	CSARISILAKPYNEQFF	TGCAGTGCTAGAATCTCCATACTAGCGAAGCCTTACAATGAGCAGTTCTTC
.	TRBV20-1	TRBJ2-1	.	CSARVPGGNEQFF	TGCAGTGCTAGAGTTCCCGGGGGCAATGAGCAGTTCTTC
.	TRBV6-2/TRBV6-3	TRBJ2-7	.	CASSYGGTLSFEQYF	TGTGCCAGCAGTTACGGTGGGACTTTGTCCTTCGAGCAGTACTTC
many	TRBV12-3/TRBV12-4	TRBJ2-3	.	CASGGSTDTQYF	TGTGCCAGTGGCGGGAGCACAGATACGCAGTATTTT
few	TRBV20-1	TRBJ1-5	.	CSARFRLGASNQPQHF	TGCAGTGCTAGATTCCGTCTCGGCGCTAGCAATCAGCCCCAGCATTTT
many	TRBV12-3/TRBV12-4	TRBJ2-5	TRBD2	CASSFGTSGGTQYF	TGTGCCAGCAGTTTCGGGACTAGCGGGGGGACCCAGTACTTC
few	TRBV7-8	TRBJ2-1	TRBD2	CASSLARGLAATLEQFF	TGTGCCAGCAGCTTAGCCCGGGGACTAGCGGCCACTCTTGAGCAGTTCTTC
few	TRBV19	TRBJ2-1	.	CASSIDLEISEQFF	TGTGCCAGTAGTATAGATTTAGAGATTTCCGAGCAGTTCTTC
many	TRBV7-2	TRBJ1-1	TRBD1	CASSSYRGTANTEAFF	TGTGCCAGCAGCTCTTACAGGGGAACAGCGAACACTGAAGCTTTCTTT
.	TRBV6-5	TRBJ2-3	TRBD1	CASRSLVGQGTDTQYF	TGTGCCAGCAGGTCGCTTGTGGGACAGGGAACAGATACGCAGTATTTT
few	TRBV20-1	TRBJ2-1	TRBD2	CSAAGTSGYNEQFF	TGCAGTGCTGCCGGGACTAGCGGATACAATGAGCAGTTCTTC
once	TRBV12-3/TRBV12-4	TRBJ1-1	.	CASSRSGGYTEAFF	TGTGCCAGCAGCCGGTCCGGGGGGTACACTGAAGCTTTCTTT
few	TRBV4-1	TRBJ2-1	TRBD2	CASSHAKGGLAGPWQFF	TGCGCCAGCAGCCACGCAAAGGGGGGACTAGCGGGTCCTTGGCAGTTCTTC
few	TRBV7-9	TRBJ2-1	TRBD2	CASSLESGLVGDEQFF	TGTGCCAGCAGCTTAGAGTCAGGACTAGTCGGTGATGAGCAGTTCTTC
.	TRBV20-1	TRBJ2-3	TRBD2	CSASRRTSGTDTQYF	TGCAGTGCTTCTCGAAGGACTAGCGGCACAGATACGCAGTATTTT
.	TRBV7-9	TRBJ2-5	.	CASSLIGGEETQYF	TGTGCCAGCAGCTTAATTGGGGGAGAAGAGACCCAGTACTTC
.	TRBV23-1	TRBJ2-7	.	CASSQANGVAEQYF	TGCGCCAGCAGTCAAGCTAATGGGGTTGCCGAGCAGTACTTC
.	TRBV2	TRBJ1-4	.	CASDRDIGEKLFF	TGTGCCAGCGACCGGGACATAGGTGAAAAACTGTTTTTT
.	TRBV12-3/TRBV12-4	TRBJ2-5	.	CASSRLVVETQYF	TGTGCCAGCAGTAGACTGGTTGTAGAGACCCAGTACTTC
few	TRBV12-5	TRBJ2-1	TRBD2	CASGLGLAGSYNEQFF	TGTGCTAGTGGTTTGGGACTAGCGGGGTCTTACAATGAGCAGTTCTTC
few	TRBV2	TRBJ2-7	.	CASRRGEEQYF	TGTGCCAGCAGGAGGGGGGAGGAGCAGTACTTC
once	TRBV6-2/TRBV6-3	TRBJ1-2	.	CASYQGYEGYTF	TGTGCCAGCTACCAGGGGTACGAAGGCTACACCTTC
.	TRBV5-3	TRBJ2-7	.	CASSLPGASSYEQYF	TGTGCCAGCAGCTTGCCAGGGGCAAGCTCCTACGAGCAGTACTTC
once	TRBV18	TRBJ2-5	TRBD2	CASSPPSLAGGETQYF	TGTGCCAGCTCACCACCTTCGCTAGCGGGAGGAGAGACCCAGTACTTC
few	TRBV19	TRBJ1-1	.	CASSLRTDPGPAFF	TGTGCCAGTAGTCTCAGGACAGACCCCGGGCCGGCTTTCTTT
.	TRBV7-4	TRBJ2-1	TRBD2	CASITSGTPNEQFF	TGTGCCAGCATTACTAGCGGGACCCCAAATGAGCAGTTCTTC
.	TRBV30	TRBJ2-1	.	CAWSLGFTSYNEQFF	TGTGCCTGGAGTTTGGGGTTTACCTCCTACAATGAGCAGTTCTTC
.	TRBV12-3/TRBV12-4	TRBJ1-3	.	CASSFTSRSGNTIYF	TGTGCCAGCAGTTTCACTTCTCGCTCTGGAAACACCATATATTTT